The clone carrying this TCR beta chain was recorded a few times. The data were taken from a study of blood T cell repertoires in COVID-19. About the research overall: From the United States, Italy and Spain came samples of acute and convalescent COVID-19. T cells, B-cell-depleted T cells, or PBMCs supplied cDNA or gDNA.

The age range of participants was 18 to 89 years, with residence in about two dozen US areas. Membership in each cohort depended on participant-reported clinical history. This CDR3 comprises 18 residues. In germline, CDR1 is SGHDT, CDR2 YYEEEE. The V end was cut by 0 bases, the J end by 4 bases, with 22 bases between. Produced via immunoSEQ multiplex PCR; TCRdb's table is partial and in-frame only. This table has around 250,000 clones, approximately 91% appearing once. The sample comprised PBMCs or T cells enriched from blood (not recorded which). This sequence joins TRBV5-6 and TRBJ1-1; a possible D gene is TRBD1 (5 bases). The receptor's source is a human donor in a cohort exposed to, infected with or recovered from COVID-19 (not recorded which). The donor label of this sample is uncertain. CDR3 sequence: CASSLGNGAGAGGTEAFF. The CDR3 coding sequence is TGTGCCAGCAGCTTGGGGAACGGGGCCGGGGCCGGGGGCACTGAAGCTTTCTTT.